Shown below are 16 T cell receptor beta chains from a single sample sequenced in a study of blood T cell repertoires in COVID-19. Profiling relied on immunoSEQ multiplex PCR, and the TCRdb table lists in-frame clones only, not all of them. Among 200,000 to 250,000 clones, about nine tenths were seen once, and the ten largest hold 3% to 3.5%. The specimen was PBMCs or T cells enriched from blood (not recorded which). Receptors originate from a woman in her forties or fifties in a cohort exposed to, infected with or recovered from COVID-19 (not recorded which).

The chain employs TRBV6-5 and TRBJ2-7; possible D gene TRBD2, 6 bases. Germline V gene data show CDR1 as MNHEY and CDR2 as SVGAGI. This CDR3 region has 14 residues. Trimming shortened V by 6 bases and J by 2 bases, and 14 bases separated the two germline ends. This CDR3 is CASREEGRTYEQYF. CDR3 DNA: TGTGCCAGCAGGGAGGAGGGGAGAACCTACGAGCAGTACTTC.

The chain recombines TRBV5-4 with TRBJ2-5, with 8 bases aligning to TRBD1. The germline CDR1 and CDR2 sequences are SGHNT and YYREEE (reference sequence). J was trimmed by 6 bases and V by 4 bases; bases with no gene match: 8. CDR3 length: 14 amino acids. This chain's CDR3 is CASSTPDRAKTQYF. CDR3 in DNA: TGTGCCAGCAGCACCCCGGACAGGGCGAAGACCCAGTACTTC.

This clone occurred a few times. The chain combines TRBV25-1 with TRBJ1-5; D perhaps matches TRBD1 (5 bases). The V gene's germline CDR1 is MGHDK and CDR2 SYGVNS. Trimming cost V 3 bases and J 6 bases, with 9 bases left between them. CDR3 length equals 13 residues. The CDR3 coding sequence is TGTGCCAGCAGTGAGTCAGGGATTCAGCCCCAGCATTTT. This codes for CASSESGIQPQHF.

The chain combines TRBV3-1 (or the pseudogene TRBV3-2) with TRBJ2-7; 9 bases are a match to TRBD2. Germline CDR1 and CDR2: LGHDT and YNNKEL (reference sequence). Germline trimming cut 7 bases from V and 2 bases from J; bases unmatched to any gene: 3. CDR3 length equals 13 residues. CDR3 residues: CASNRGGAYEQYF. DNA of the CDR3: TGTGCCAGCAACCGCGGGGGGGCCTACGAGCAGTACTTC.

The rearrangement joins TRBV7-9 to TRBJ1-1; no firm D call. This CDR3 is 14 amino acids long. CDR1 is SEHNR, CDR2 FQNEAQ, per germline (reference sequence). V shed 7 bases and J shed 8 bases, with 20 bases lying between them. CDR3 loop: CASILRPQESEAFF. The CDR3 region has the DNA TGTGCCAGCATCCTTCGTCCTCAGGAATCGGAAGCTTTCTTT. The complete variable domain, with remaining parts taken from reference TRBV7-9 and TRBJ1-1, reads DTGVSQNPRHKITKRGQNVTFRCDPISEHNRLYWYRQTLGQGPEFLTYFQNEAQLEKSRLLSDRFSAERPKGSFSTLEIQRTEQGDSAMYLCASILRPQESEAFFGQGTRLTVV.

The chain has TRBV7-8 and TRBJ1-5, with 7 positions matching TRBD1. The germline V gene has CDR1 SGHVS and CDR2 FQNEAQ. The CDR3 covers 18 residues. Trimming at V came to 0 bases and at J to 5 bases, leaving 13 bases not matched to a gene. The CDR3, as DNA: TGTGCCAGCAGCTTAGCGGACAGGAGTAAAGGGTATTATCAGCCCCAGCATTTT. This gives the protein CASSLADRSKGYYQPQHF.

The rearrangement joins TRBV5-1 to TRBJ1-4; weak D call: TRBD1 (5 bases). Germline assignment: CDR1 SGHRS and CDR2 YFSETQ. The CDR3 extends over 12 amino acids. V was trimmed by 7 bases and J by 4 bases, leaving 8 bases between them. Written as DNA, the CDR3 is TGCGCCAGCTCAGGGAATAATGAAAAACTGTTTTTT. Translation: CASSGNNEKLFF.

The chain links TRBV5-4 to TRBJ2-1; the match to TRBD2 covers 11 bases. Germline V gene sequence: CDR1 SGHNT, CDR2 YYREEE (reference sequence). The CDR3 consists of 16 residues. With V trimmed by 0 bases and J by 2 bases, 1 base remained unmatched. The CDR3 sequence is CASSLETSGAYNEQFF. CDR3 sequence (DNA): TGTGCCAGCAGCTTGGAGACTAGCGGGGCCTACAATGAGCAGTTCTTC.

This sequence joins TRBV20-1 and TRBJ1-5; D unclear. The CDR3 is made up of 10 amino acids. The germline V gene encodes CDR1 DFQATT and CDR2 SNEGSKA (reference sequence). The V and J ends lost 7 bases and 6 bases respectively, with 7 bases between them. The CDR3 region has the DNA TGCAGTGTATTTCGTCAGCCCCAGCATTTT. As protein: CSVFRQPQHF.

This clone was recorded only once. The chain has TRBV28 and TRBJ2-1; D might be TRBD2 (6 bases). Between the trimmed V and J ends, which lost 6 bases and 0 bases, there was a span of 12 bases. Looked up from germline, CDR1 is MDHEN and CDR2 is SYDVKM. This CDR3 region has 15 residues. Here the CDR3 DNA reads TGTGCCAGCAGGACCGGGACTGACTCCTACAATGAGCAGTTCTTC. Amino acid sequence: CASRTGTDSYNEQFF.

This chain joins TRBV10-3 and TRBJ2-3, with TRBD2 identical over 10 bases. There are 16 residues in the CDR3. The V and J ends lost 6 bases and 4 bases, in that order; junction bases with no gene match: 10. Germline CDR1 and CDR2: ENHRY and SYGVKD. The CDR3 bases are TGTGCCATCAGCCGACTAGCGGGTCAATCGGCAGATACGCAGTATTTT. Translation gives CAISRLAGQSADTQYF.

This clone was counted a single time. The chain is built from TRBV7-3 and TRBJ2-2; no firm D call. The CDR3 contains 13 residues. Germline CDR1 and CDR2: SGHTA and FQGTGA. The germline V and J ends were trimmed by 4 bases and 3 bases, with 6 bases remaining between them. CDR3 region: CASSSRHTGELFF. In DNA, the CDR3 is TGTGCCAGCAGCTCCCGTCACACCGGGGAGCTGTTTTTT. The variable domain in full, completed from reference TRBV7-3 and TRBJ2-2, reads GAGVSQTPSNKVTEKGKYVELRCDPISGHTALYWYRQSLGQGPEFLIYFQGTGAADDSGLPNDRFFAVRPEGSVSTLKIQRTERGDSAVYLCASSSRHTGELFFGEGSRLTVL.

The chain has TRBV7-2 and TRBJ1-2, with 10 bases fitting TRBD1. The CDR3 totals 14 residues. CDR1 SGHTA and CDR2 FQGNSA come from the germline V gene. The V gene end was trimmed by 5 bases and the J gene end by 4 bases; junction bases not matched to a gene: 4. CDR3 in amino acids: CASSPGTGAYGYTF. Written as DNA, the CDR3 is TGTGCCAGCAGCCCGGGGACAGGGGCCTATGGCTACACCTTC.

The chain links TRBV3-1 (or the pseudogene TRBV3-2) to TRBJ2-2; TRBD1 is a possible D gene (5 bases). There are 15 residues in the CDR3. Germline values: CDR1 LGHDT, CDR2 YNNKEL (reference sequence). The V gene lost 1 base and the J gene lost 0 bases, with 6 bases spanning the gap. As DNA, the CDR3 is TGTGCCAGCAGCCAAGTCAGGGCGAACACCGGGGAGCTGTTTTTT. Protein sequence: CASSQVRANTGELFF.

This chain joins TRBV7-6 and TRBJ2-1, with 9 positions matching TRBD1. V trimming: 5 bases; J trimming: 7 bases; junction bases outside the gene matches: 6. Germline CDR1 reads SGHVS; CDR2 reads FNYEAQ. The length of the CDR3 is 14 residues. This CDR3 reads CASSQGQGGNEQFF. CDR3 DNA sequence: TGTGCCAGCAGCCAGGGACAGGGCGGGAATGAGCAGTTCTTC.

The rearrangement joins TRBV5-1 to TRBJ2-7, with TRBD1 matching 7 bases. This CDR3 is 13 amino acids long. Germline lookup yields CDR1 SGHRS and CDR2 YFSETQ. Unmatched junction bases numbered 6, after V lost 4 bases and J lost 5 bases. CDR3 bases: TGCGCCAGCAGCCAGGACAGGTATGACGAGCAGTACTTC. Translating gives CASSQDRYDEQYF.